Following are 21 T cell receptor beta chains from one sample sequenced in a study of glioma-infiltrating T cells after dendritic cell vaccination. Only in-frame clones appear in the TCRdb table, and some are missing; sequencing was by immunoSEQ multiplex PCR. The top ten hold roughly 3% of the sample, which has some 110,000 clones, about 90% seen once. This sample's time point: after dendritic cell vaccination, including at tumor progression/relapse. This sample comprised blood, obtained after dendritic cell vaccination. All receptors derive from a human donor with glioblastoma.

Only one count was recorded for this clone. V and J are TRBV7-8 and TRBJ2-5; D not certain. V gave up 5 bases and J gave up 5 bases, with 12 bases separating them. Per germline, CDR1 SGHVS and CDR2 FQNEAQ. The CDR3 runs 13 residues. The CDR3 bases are TGTGCCAGCAGCCCCGTGCGTACGGAGACCCAGTACTTC. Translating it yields CASSPVRTETQYF.

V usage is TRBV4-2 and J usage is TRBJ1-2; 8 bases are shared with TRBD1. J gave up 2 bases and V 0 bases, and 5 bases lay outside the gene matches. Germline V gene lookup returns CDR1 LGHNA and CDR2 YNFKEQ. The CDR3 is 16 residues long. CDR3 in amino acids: CASSQDSGGPNYGYTF. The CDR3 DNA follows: TGTGCCAGCAGCCAAGATTCAGGGGGCCCGAACTATGGCTACACCTTC.

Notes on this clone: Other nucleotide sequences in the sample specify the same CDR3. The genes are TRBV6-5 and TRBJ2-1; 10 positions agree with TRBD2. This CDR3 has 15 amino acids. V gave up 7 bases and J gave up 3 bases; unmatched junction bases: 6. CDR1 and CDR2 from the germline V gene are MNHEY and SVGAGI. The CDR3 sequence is CASTPAGGGYNEQFF. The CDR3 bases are TGTGCCAGCACCCCAGCGGGAGGGGGCTACAATGAGCAGTTCTTC.

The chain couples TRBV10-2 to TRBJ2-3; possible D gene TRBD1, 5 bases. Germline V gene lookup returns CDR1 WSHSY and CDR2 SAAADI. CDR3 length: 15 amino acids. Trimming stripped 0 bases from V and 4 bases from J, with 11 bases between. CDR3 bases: TGCGCCAGCAGTGAGTCCGACAGTATTGCAGATACGCAGTATTTT. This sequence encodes CASSESDSIADTQYF.

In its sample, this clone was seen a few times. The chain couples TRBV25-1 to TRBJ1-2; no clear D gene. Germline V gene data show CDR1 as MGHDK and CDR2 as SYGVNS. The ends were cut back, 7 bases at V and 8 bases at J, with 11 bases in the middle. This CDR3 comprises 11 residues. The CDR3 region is CASTGERGYTF. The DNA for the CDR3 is TGTGCCAGCACCGGGGAACGCGGCTACACCTTC.

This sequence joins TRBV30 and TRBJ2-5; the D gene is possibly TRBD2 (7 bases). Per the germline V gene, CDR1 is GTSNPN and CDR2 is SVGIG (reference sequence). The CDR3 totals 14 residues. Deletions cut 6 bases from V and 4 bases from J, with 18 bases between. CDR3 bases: TGTGCCTGTTCCGGGACTACCAGGGGAGAGACCCAGTACTTC. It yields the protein CACSGTTRGETQYF.

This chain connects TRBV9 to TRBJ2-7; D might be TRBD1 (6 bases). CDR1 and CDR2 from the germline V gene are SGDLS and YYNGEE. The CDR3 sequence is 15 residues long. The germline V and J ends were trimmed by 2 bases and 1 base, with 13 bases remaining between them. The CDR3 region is CASSVETGSSYEQYF. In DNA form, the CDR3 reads TGTGCCAGCAGCGTTGAGACAGGTTCTTCCTACGAGCAGTACTTC.

DNA of the CDR3: TGTGCCAGCAGCGCAGAGGGACAGGGGTTCCACGAGCAGTACTTC. This translates into CASSAEGQGFHEQYF. This rearrangement joins TRBV7-3 to TRBJ2-7; 10 nucleotides agree with TRBD1. V was pared by 5 bases and J by 5 bases, with 9 bases of the junction left unmatched. CDR3 size: 15 residues. In germline, CDR1 is SGHTA, CDR2 FQGTGA.

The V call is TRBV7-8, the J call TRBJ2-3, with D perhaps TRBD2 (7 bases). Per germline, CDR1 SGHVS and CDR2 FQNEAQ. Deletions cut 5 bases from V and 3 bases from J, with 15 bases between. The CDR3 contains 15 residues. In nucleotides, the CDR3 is TGTGCCAGCAGCGACCGGAGGGGGGGGACAGATACGCAGTATTTT. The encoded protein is CASSDRRGGTDTQYF.

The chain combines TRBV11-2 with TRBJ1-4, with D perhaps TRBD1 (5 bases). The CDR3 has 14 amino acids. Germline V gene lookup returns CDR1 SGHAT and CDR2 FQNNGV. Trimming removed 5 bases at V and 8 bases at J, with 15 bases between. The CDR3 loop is CASSLGDYYEKLFF. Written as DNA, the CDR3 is TGTGCCAGCAGCCTCGGGGACTACTACGAAAAACTGTTTTTT.

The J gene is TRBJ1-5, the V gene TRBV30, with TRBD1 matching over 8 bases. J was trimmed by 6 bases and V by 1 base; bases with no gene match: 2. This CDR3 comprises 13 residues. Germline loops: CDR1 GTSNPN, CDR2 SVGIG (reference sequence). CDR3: CAWSGGQGQPQHF. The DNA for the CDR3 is TGTGCCTGGAGTGGAGGACAGGGTCAGCCCCAGCATTTT.

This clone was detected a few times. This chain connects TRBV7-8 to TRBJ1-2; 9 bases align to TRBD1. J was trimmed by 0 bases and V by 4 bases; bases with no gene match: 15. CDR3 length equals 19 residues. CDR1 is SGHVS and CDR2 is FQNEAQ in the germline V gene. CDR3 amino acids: CASSSFMAGDREANYGYTF. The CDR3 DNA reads TGTGCCAGCAGCTCCTTCATGGCGGGGGACAGGGAAGCTAACTATGGCTACACCTTC.

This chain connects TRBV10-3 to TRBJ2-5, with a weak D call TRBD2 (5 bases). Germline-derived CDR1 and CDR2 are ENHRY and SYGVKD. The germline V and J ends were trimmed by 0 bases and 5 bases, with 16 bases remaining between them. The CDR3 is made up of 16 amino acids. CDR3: CAISESNPGPGETQYF. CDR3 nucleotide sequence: TGTGCCATCAGTGAGTCGAACCCGGGCCCGGGGGAGACCCAGTACTTC.

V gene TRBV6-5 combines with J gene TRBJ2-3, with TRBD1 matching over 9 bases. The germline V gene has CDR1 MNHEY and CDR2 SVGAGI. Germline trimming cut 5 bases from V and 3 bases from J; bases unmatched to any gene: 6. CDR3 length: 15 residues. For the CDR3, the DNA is TGTGCCAGCAGTAAGGGACAGGGCCCAACAGATACGCAGTATTTT. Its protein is CASSKGQGPTDTQYF.

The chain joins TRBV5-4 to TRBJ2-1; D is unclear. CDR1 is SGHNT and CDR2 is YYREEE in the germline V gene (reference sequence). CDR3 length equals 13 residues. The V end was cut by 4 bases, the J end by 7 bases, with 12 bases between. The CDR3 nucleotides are TGTGCCAGCAGCCCTGAGCCTGAGAATGAGCAGTTCTTC. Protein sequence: CASSPEPENEQFF.

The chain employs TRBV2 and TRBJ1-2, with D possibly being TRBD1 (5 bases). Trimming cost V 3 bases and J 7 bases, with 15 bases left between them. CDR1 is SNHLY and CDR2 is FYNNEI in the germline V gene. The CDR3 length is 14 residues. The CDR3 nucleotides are TGTGCCAGCAGTGACATCCAGGGTATTGGTGGCTACACCTTC. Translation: CASSDIQGIGGYTF.

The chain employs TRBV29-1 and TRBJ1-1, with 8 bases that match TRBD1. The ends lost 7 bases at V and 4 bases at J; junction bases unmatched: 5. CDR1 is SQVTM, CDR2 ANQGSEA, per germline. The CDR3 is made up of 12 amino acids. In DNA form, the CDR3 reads TGCAGCGCAGGGACAGGCGGCACTGAAGCTTTCTTT. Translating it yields CSAGTGGTEAFF.

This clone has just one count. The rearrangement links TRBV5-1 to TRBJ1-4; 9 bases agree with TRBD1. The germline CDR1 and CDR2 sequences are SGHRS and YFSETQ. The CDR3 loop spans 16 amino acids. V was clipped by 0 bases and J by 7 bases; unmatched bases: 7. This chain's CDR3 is CASSLAGTGIGEKLFF. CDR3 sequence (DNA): TGCGCCAGCAGCTTGGCAGGGACAGGGATCGGTGAAAAACTGTTTTTT.

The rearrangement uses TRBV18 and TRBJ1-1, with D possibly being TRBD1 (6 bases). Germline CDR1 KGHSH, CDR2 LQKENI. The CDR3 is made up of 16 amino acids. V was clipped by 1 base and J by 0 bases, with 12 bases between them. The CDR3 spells CASSPLLTGMNTEAFF. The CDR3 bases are TGTGCCAGCTCACCACTTTTGACAGGCATGAACACTGAAGCTTTCTTT.

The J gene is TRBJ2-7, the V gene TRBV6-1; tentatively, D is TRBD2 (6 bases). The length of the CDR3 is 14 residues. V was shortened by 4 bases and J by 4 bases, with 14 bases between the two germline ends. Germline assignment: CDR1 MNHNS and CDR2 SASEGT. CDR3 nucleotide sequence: TGTGCCAGCAGTGGAGACCGGGGAGGATACGAGCAGTACTTC. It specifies CASSGDRGGYEQYF.

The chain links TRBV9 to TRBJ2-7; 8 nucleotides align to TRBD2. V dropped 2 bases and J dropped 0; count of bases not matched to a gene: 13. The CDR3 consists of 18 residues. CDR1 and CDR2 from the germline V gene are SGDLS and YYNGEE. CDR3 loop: CASSVGRGLAGVSYEQYF. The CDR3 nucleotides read TGTGCCAGCAGCGTGGGTAGAGGCCTAGCGGGTGTCTCCTACGAGCAGTACTTC.